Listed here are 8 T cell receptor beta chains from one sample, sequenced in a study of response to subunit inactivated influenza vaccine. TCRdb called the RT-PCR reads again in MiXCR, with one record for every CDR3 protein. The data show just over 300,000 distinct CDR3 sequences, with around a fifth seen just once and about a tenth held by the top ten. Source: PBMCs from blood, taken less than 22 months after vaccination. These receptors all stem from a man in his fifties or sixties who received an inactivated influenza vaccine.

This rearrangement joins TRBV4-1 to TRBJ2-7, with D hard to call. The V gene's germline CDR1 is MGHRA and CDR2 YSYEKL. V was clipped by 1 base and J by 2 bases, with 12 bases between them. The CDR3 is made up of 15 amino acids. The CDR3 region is CASSQVYASPYEQYF. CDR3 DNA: TGCGCCAGCAGCCAAGTATATGCGTCCCCCTACGAGCAGTACTTC.

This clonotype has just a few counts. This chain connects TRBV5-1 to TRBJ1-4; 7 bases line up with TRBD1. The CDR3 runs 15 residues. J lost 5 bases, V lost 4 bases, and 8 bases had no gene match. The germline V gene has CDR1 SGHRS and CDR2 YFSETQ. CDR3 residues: CASSPGTASNEKLFF. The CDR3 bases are TGCGCCAGCAGCCCGGGGACAGCGTCAAATGAAAAACTGTTTTTT. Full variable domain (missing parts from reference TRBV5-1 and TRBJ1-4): KAGVTQTPRYLIKTRGQQVTLSCSPISGHRSVSWYQQTPGQGLQFLFEYFSETQRNKGNFPGRFSGRQFSNSRSEMNVSTLELGDSALYLCASSPGTASNEKLFFGSGTQLSVL.

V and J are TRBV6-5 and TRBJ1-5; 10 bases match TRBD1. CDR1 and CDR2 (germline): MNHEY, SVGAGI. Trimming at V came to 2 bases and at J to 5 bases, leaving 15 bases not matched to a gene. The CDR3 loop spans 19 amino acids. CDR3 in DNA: TGTGCCAGCAGTTACAGTGACAGGGGGCGAAGCCCCAGCTATCAGCCCCAGCATTTT. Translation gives CASSYSDRGRSPSYQPQHF.

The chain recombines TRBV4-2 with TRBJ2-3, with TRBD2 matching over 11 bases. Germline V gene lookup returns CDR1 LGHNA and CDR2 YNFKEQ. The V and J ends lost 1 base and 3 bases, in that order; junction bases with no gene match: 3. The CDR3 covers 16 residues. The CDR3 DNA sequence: TGTGCCAGCAGCCAAGTTGCTAGCGGGGGGACAGATACGCAGTATTTT. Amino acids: CASSQVASGGTDTQYF.

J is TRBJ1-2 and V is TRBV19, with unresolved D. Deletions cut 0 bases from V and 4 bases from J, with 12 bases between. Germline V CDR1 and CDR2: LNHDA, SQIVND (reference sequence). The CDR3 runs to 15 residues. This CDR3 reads CASSIDPLRGYGYTF. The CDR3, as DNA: TGTGCCAGTAGTATAGATCCGCTCCGTGGCTATGGCTACACCTTC.

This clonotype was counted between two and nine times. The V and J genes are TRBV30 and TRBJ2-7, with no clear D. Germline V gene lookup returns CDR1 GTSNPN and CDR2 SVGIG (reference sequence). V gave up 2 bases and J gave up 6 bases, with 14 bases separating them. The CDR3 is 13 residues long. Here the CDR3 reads CAWSPTHWGEQYF. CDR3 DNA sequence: TGTGCCTGGAGTCCGACTCATTGGGGCGAGCAGTACTTC.

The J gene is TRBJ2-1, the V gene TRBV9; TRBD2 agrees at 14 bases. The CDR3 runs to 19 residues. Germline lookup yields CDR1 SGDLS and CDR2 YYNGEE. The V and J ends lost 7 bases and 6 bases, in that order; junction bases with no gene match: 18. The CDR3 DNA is TGTGCCAGCGCCAGGCGTGGGACTAGCGGGAGTTCCCACTTCAATGAGCAGTTCTTC. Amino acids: CASARRGTSGSSHFNEQFF.

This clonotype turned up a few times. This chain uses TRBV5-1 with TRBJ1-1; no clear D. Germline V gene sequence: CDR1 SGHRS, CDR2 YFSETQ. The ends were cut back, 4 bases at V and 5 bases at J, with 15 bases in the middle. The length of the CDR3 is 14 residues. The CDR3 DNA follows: TGCGCCAGCAGCCCTCGGGTCACGGGGACTGAAGCTTTCTTT. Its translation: CASSPRVTGTEAFF.